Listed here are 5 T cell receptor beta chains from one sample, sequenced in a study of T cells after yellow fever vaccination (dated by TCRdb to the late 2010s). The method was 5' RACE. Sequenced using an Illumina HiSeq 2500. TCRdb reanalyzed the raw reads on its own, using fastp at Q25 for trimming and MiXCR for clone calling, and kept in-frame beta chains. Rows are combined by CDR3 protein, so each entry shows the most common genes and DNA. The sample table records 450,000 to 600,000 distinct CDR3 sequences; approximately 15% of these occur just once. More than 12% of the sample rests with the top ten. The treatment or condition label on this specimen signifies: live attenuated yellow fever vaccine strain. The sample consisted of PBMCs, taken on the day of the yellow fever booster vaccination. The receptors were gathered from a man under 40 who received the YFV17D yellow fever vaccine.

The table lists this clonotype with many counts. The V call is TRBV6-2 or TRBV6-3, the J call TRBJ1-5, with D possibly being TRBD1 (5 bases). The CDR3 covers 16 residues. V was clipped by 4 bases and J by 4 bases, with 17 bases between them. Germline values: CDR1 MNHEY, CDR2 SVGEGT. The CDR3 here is CASSSVSGTWNQPQHF. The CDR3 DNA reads TGTGCCAGCAGTTCCGTATCCGGGACGTGGAATCAGCCCCAGCATTTT.

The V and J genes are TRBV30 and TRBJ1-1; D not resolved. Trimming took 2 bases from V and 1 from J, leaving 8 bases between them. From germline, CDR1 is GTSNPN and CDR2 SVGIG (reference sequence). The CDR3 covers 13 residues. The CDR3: CAWSRQSNTEAFF. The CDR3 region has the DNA TGTGCCTGGAGTAGACAATCGAACACTGAAGCTTTCTTT.

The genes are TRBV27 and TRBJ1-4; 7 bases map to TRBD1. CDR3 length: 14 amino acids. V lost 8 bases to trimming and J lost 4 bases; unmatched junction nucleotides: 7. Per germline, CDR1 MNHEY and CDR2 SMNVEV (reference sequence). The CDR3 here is CASRAGQHNEKLFF. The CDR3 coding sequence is TGTGCCAGCCGCGCGGGACAGCATAATGAAAAACTGTTTTTT.

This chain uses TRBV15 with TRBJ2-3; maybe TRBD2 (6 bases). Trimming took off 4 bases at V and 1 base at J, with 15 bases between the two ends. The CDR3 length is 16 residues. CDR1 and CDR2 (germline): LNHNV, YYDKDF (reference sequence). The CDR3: CATSKLAGVGTDTQYF. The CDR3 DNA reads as TGTGCCACCAGCAAACTAGCCGGGGTCGGCACAGATACGCAGTATTTT.

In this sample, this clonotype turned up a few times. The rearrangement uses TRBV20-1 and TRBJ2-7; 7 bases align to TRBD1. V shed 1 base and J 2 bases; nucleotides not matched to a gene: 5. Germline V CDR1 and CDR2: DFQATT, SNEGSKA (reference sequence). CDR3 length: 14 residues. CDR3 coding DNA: TGCAGTGCTAGAGTGTCAGGGGGAGCCTACGAGCAGTACTTC. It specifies CSARVSGGAYEQYF.